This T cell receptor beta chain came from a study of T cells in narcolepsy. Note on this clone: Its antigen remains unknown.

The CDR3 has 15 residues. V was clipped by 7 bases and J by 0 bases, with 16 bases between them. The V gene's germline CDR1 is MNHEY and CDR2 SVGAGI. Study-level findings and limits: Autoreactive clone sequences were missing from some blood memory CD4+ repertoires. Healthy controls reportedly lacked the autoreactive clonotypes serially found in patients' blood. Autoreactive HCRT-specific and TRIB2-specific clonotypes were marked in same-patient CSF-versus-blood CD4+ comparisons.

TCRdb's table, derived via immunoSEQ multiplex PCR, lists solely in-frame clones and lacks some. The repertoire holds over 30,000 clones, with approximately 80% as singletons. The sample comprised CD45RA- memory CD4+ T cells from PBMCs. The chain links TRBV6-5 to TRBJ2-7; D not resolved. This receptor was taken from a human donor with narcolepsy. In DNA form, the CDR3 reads TGTGCCAGCAACATGCGCGGCAGCTCCTCCTACGAGCAGTACTTC. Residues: CASNMRGSSSYEQYF.